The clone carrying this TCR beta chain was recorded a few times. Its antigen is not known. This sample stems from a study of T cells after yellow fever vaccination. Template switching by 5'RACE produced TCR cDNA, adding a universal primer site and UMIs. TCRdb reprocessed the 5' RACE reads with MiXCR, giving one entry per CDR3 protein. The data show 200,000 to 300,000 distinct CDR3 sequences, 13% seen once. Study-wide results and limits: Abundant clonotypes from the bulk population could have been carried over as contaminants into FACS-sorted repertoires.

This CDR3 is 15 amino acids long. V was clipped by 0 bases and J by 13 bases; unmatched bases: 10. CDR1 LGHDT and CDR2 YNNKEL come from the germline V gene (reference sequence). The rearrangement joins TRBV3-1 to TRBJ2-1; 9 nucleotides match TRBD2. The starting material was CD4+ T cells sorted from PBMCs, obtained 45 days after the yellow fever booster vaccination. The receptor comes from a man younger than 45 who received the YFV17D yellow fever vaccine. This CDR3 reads CASSQDGSGSTNQFF. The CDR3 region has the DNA TGTGCCAGCAGCCAAGATGGTAGCGGGAGTACCAACCAGTTCTTC.